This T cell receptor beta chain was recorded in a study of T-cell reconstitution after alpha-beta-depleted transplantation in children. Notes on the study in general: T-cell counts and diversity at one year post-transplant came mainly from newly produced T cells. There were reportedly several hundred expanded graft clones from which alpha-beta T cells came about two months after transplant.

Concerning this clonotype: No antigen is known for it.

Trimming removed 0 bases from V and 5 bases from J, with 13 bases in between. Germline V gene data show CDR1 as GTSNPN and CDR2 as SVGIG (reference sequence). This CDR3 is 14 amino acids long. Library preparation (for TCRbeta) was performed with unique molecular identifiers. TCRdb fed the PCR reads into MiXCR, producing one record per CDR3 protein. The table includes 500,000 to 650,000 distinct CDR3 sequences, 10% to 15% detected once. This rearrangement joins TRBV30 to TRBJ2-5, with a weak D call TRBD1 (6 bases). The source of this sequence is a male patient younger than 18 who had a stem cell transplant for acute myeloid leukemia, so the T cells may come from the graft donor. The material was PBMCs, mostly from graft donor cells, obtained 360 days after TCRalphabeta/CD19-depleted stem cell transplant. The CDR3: CAWSVGYREETQYF. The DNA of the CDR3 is TGTGCCTGGAGTGTAGGGTACAGGGAGGAGACCCAGTACTTC.